The subject of this entry is one T cell receptor beta chain. Its antigen remains unidentified. The data are from a study of CD8+CD57+ T cells in acquired aplastic anemia. Study overall: CD4+ and CD8+ cells, once sorted, gave DNA averaging roughly 3 ug. Study findings and constraints: Comparison of patients with controls identified about 30 shared CD8+ CDR3 sequences.

Sequencing involved patients with CD8+CD57+ cell expansion previously shown by flow cytometry. Every patient presented with severe acquired aplastic anemia. Prior therapy had not been administered to any patient at the time of blood sampling. CDR3 length equals 15 residues. Per the germline V gene, CDR1 is SGHTA and CDR2 is FQGNSA. Trimming cost V 5 bases and J 5 bases; bases outside gene matches: 10. According to the study, genomic DNA was the template for TCR beta VDJ and CDR3 profiling. TCRdb re-derived calls from the reads in MiXCR, one entry per CDR3 protein. The data contain approximately 300,000 distinct CDR3 sequences, under 65% of them seen just once; the ten biggest clones take up 1.3%.

This clonotype was obtained from a human donor with aplastic anemia. V gene TRBV7-2 combines with J gene TRBJ2-5; 8 nucleotides agree with TRBD1. Sequenced material: sorted CD4+, CD8+, or CD8+CD57+ T cells (not recorded which) from PBMCs. CDR3 loop: CASSRPDRGEETQYF. The CDR3, as DNA: TGTGCCAGCAGCCGCCCTGACAGGGGAGAGGAGACCCAGTACTTC.